The table lists the clone carrying this T cell receptor beta chain with many counts. Antigen specificity is unknown. The data derive from a study of T-cell reconstitution after alpha-beta-depleted transplantation in children. Study findings and constraints: Surviving recipient cells, namely T cells and thymic progenitors, were the source of high day-60 TCRbeta diversity in some patients. It was newly produced T cells that mostly accounted for T-cell counts and diversity one year after transplant. Roughly two months post-transplant, alpha-beta T cells reportedly originated from several hundred graft clones that had expanded.

V shed 6 bases and J 2 bases; nucleotides not matched to a gene: 14. The CDR3 is 16 amino acids. Germline V gene lookup returns CDR1 SQVTM and CDR2 ANQGSEA. Preparing the TCRbeta library involved the use of unique molecular identifiers. MiXCR was run by TCRdb on the PCR reads, yielding one entry per CDR3 protein. The sample lists about 200,000 distinct CDR3 sequences, 5% to 7.5% occurring once. The specimen was PBMCs, collected before TCRalphabeta/CD19-depleted stem cell transplant. This clonotype was obtained from a girl less than two years old with combined immunodeficiency, due to receive a stem cell transplant. V is TRBV29-1 and J is TRBJ2-5, with 8 nucleotides matching TRBD2. CDR3 DNA sequence: TGCAGCGTGGGGTGGGTCCGTAGCGGGATACAAGAGACCCAGTACTTC. Its translation: CSVGWVRSGIQETQYF.